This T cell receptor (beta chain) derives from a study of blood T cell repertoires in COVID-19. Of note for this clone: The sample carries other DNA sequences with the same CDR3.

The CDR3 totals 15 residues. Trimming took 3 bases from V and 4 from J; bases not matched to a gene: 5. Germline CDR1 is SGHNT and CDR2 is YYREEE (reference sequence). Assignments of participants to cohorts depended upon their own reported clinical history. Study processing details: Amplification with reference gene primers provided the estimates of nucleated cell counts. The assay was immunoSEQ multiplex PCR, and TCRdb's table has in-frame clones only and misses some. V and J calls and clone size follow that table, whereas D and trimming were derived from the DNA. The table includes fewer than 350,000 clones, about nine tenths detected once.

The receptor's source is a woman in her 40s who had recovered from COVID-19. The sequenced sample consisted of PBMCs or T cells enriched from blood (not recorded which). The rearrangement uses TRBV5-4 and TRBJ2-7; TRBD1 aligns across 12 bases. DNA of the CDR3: TGTGCCAGCAGCTCCCGGGACAGGGGGCGATACGAGCAGTACTTC. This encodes CASSSRDRGRYEQYF.